This T cell receptor beta chain was retrieved from a study of blood T cells in healthy people across ages. Next came a second PCR, run for about 7 to 11 cycles, which used a sample-barcoded 5' primer along with a J-beta primer mix. One entry per CDR3 protein results from TCRdb running MiXCR on the 5' RACE reads. This table holds 1.5 million to 2 million distinct CDR3 sequences, roughly 27% found once. This clonotype has a count of ten or more. The CDR3 contains 10 residues. With 8 bases removed from V and 5 bases from J, the gap between germline ends came to 9 bases. Per the germline V gene, CDR1 is SQVTM and CDR2 is ANQGSEA.

The source material was blood. The sequence was obtained from a woman between 25 and 40 years old in good health. The rearrangement joins TRBV29-1 to TRBJ1-2; D not certain. The CDR3 nucleotides are TGCAGCAACCGGACGTATGGCTACACCTTC. Its protein product is CSNRTYGYTF.